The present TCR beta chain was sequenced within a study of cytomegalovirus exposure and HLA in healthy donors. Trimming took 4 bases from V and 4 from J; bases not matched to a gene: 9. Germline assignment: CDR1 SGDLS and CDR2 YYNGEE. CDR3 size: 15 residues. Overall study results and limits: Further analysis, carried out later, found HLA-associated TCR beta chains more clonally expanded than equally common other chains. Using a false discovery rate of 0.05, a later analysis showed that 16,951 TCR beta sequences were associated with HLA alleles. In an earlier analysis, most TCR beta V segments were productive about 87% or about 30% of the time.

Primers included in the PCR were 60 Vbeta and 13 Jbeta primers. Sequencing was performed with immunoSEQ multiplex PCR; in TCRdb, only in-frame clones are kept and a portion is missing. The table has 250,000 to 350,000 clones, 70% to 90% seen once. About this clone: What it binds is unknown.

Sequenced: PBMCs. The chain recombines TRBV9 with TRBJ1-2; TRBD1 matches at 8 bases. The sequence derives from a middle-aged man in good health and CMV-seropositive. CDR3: CASSPYRQGPYGYTF. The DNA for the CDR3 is TGTGCCAGCAGCCCTTACCGACAGGGGCCCTATGGCTACACCTTC.